One and the same sample provided the 15 T cell receptor beta chains below, sequenced in a study of regulatory T cells in long-lasting Graves disease. Time point meaning: newly diagnosed GD, antithyroid drugs for less than 3 months. TCR sequences were obtained from RNA taken from PBMCs. According to the study, TCR beta libraries were built with iRepertoire HTBI primers and CDR3-region Arm-PCR. TCRdb reprocessed the multiplex PCR reads with MiXCR, giving one entry per CDR3 protein. The sample has 350,000 to 450,000 distinct CDR3 sequences, 15% seen once. This sample also belongs to another study, concerning T cells in Graves' hyperthyroidism and ophthalmopathy.

The sample here was peripheral blood mononuclear cells (PBMCs), taken at new diagnosis, from a patient treated with antithyroid drugs. The source is a woman aged 25 to 39 with Graves disease.

The chain links TRBV18 to TRBJ2-3; 7 nucleotides match TRBD2. Germline values: CDR1 KGHSH, CDR2 LQKENI. After removal of 6 bases from V and 2 bases from J, the junction contained 8 bases not matched to a gene. This CDR3 is built from 15 residues. For the CDR3, the DNA is TGTGCCAGCTCTAAGCGGGGCAGTATCACAGATACGCAGTATTTT. This gives the protein CASSKRGSITDTQYF.

There are many counts of this clonotype. CDR3: CASSVETALPYGYTF. CDR3 sequence (DNA): TGTGCCAGCAGCGTAGAGACAGCGCTCCCTTATGGCTACACCTTC. The chain recombines TRBV9 with TRBJ1-2, with a possible D match to TRBD1 (5 bases). Germline CDR1 is SGDLS and CDR2 is YYNGEE. Between the trimmed V and J ends, which lost 0 bases and 5 bases, there was a span of 14 bases. The CDR3 totals 15 residues.

This clonotype has ten or more counts. The rearrangement joins TRBV5-8 to TRBJ2-1, with D hard to call. This CDR3 spans 11 amino acids. Between the trimmed V and J ends, which lost 5 bases and 9 bases, there was a span of 9 bases. In germline, CDR1 is SGHTS, CDR2 YDEGEE. CDR3 protein: CASRRFREQFF. Here the CDR3 DNA reads TGTGCCAGCAGGAGGTTCCGTGAGCAGTTCTTC.

In this sample, this clonotype turned up a few times. The chain combines TRBV30 with TRBJ2-7, with D maybe TRBD1 (6 bases). The CDR3 totals 14 residues. V was shortened by 2 bases and J by 2 bases, with 13 bases between the two germline ends. Germline loops: CDR1 GTSNPN, CDR2 SVGIG (reference sequence). CDR3 sequence: CAWSRGTSAYEQYF. CDR3 DNA: TGTGCCTGGAGTAGGGGGACATCCGCCTACGAGCAGTACTTC.

The V gene is TRBV24-1, the J gene TRBJ2-3; possible D gene TRBD2, 5 bases. Trimming took 8 bases from V and 6 from J, leaving 20 bases between them. This CDR3 has 15 amino acids. Germline assignment: CDR1 KGHDR and CDR2 SFDVKD. The CDR3 coding sequence is TGTGCCACCACCGAGGGAATTGGGGTTCTGGATACGCAGTATTTT. This codes for CATTEGIGVLDTQYF.

Details on this clonotype: A much bigger clone sits one base away, suggesting this may be a read error. The chain recombines TRBV12-3 or TRBV12-4 with TRBJ2-4; D call uncertain. The J call may not be correct, given that the DNA end is closer to TRBJ1-2. The CDR3 runs to 14 residues. The CDR3: CASSFQLDACGYTF. CDR3 in DNA: TGTGCCAGCAGTTTTCAGCTTGACGCCTGTGGCTACACCTTC.

This clonotype was found many times. The chain joins TRBV20-1 to TRBJ2-7; 10 bases are a match to TRBD2. Germline V gives CDR1 DFQATT, CDR2 SNEGSKA (reference sequence). The CDR3 has 14 amino acids. Trimming took 0 bases from V and 5 from J; bases not matched to a gene: 4. The CDR3 sequence is CSARDLLAGDEQYF. As DNA, the CDR3 is TGCAGTGCTAGAGATCTCCTAGCGGGAGACGAGCAGTACTTC.

This clonotype was recorded at least ten times. The CDR3 DNA reads as TGTGCCTGGAGTGTACCAGGGAACGAGCAGTACTTC. Translating it yields CAWSVPGNEQYF. The chain employs TRBV30 and TRBJ2-7; tentatively, D is TRBD1 (5 bases). Trimming stripped 0 bases from V and 5 bases from J, with 8 bases between. CDR1 and CDR2 (germline): GTSNPN, SVGIG (reference sequence). The CDR3 extends over 12 amino acids.

The rearrangement links TRBV6-2 or TRBV6-3 to TRBJ1-5; unclear D gene. V was trimmed by 5 bases and J by 0 bases, leaving 14 bases between them. Germline V lookup: CDR1 MNHEY, CDR2 SVGEGT. The CDR3 spans 16 residues. For the CDR3, the DNA is TGTGCCAGCAGTGAGGCCGAAGGTTATAGCAATCAGCCCCAGCATTTT. It translates to CASSEAEGYSNQPQHF.

This clonotype has a count of ten or more. V usage is TRBV6-1 and J usage is TRBJ2-1; D is unclear. Trimming removed 5 bases at V and 10 bases at J, with 12 bases between. Germline values: CDR1 MNHNS, CDR2 SASEGT. This CDR3 is 12 amino acids long. The CDR3: CASSPRRSEQFF. In DNA, the CDR3 is TGTGCCAGCAGTCCGAGAAGGAGCGAGCAGTTCTTC.

In this sample, this clonotype turned up once. CDR3 in amino acids: CASSIGRRATGELFF. The DNA of the CDR3 is TGTGCCAGTAGTATAGGCAGGCGGGCCACCGGGGAGCTGTTTTTT. The chain links TRBV19 to TRBJ2-2; maybe TRBD2 (5 bases). The V and J ends lost 1 base and 4 bases respectively, with 10 bases between them. The CDR3 covers 15 residues. Germline V lookup: CDR1 LNHDA, CDR2 SQIVND (reference sequence).

This clonotype came up many times. This chain connects TRBV27 to TRBJ2-5; D is possibly TRBD1 (5 bases). The V end was cut by 2 bases, the J end by 2 bases, with 15 bases between. This CDR3 contains 16 residues. The germline gives CDR1 MNHEY, CDR2 SMNVEV (reference sequence). Here the CDR3 DNA reads TGTGCCAGCAGTTTAAGGCGAGACAGCCAGCAAGAGACCCAGTACTTC. Its translation: CASSLRRDSQQETQYF.

This clonotype was counted many times. The chain couples TRBV20-1 to TRBJ2-1; a weak D match, TRBD2 (6 bases). CDR3 length: 13 amino acids. The germline V gene encodes CDR1 DFQATT and CDR2 SNEGSKA (reference sequence). V dropped 5 bases and J dropped 0 bases, with 8 bases sitting between them. The CDR3 nucleotides are TGCAGTGCTGGAGGGAGCTCCTACAATGAGCAGTTCTTC. It encodes CSAGGSSYNEQFF.

A word on this clonotype: Being one base from a much bigger clone, this may be a read error. This CDR3 is missing its conserved last phenylalanine or tryptophan, likely due to a read error. This chain connects TRBV20-1 to TRBJ2-2, with a weak D call TRBD2 (6 bases). The CDR3 sequence is 14 residues long. V dropped 6 bases and J dropped 5 bases, with 16 bases sitting between them. CDR1 and CDR2 from the germline V gene are DFQATT and SNEGSKA (reference sequence). As DNA, the CDR3 is TGCAGTGCGGGGGGAGCCCGTCGGACCGGGGAGCTGTTTCTT. This encodes CSAGGARRTGELFL.

Remarks on this clonotype: A much larger clone differs by one base, so this may be a read error. V and J are TRBV19 and TRBJ2-2, with a weak D call TRBD2 (5 bases). CDR3 length: 13 amino acids. Germline V lookup: CDR1 LNHDA, CDR2 SQIVND (reference sequence). DNA for the CDR3: TGTGCCGGTAGCGCTACCGACACCGGGGAGCTGTTTTTT. Protein sequence: CAGSATDTGELFF.